This TCR beta chain comes out of a study of neoadjuvant anti-PD-1 for oral cavity cancer. TCRdb keeps only in-frame clones here, not all; method: immunoSEQ multiplex PCR. The table lists more than 11,000 clones, under 80% of them singletons. Germline V gene lookup returns CDR1 MDHEN and CDR2 SYDVKM. This CDR3 has 14 residues. V shed 6 bases and J shed 0 bases, with 11 bases lying between them. This sample's time point: after neoadjuvant nivolumab, at surgical resection. The sample was PBMCs, taken after nivolumab (anti-PD-1) treatment. The sequence was obtained from a person aged 35 to 85 with oral cavity squamous cell carcinoma. The J gene is TRBJ1-1, the V gene TRBV28, with D hard to call. CDR3: CASSGRRLNTEAFF. CDR3 DNA sequence: TGTGCCAGCAGCGGAAGACGGTTGAACACTGAAGCTTTCTTT. The full variable domain, with the rest looked up from reference TRBV28 and TRBJ1-1, is DVKVTQSSRYLVKRTGEKVFLECVQDMDHENMFWYRQDPGLGLRLIYFSYDVKMKEKGDIPEGYSVSREKKERFSLILESASTNQTSMYLCASSGRRLNTEAFFGQGTRLTVV.